The clone carrying this T cell receptor beta chain was observed many times. Its antigen is not identified. The sample belongs to a study of CD8 T cells in ankylosing spondylitis. Points from the study as a whole: Typical of ankylosing spondylitis blood, it appeared, was a TCR beta motif of fewer than ten highly homologous variants. Prior literature has documented some motif variants in synovial fluid and blood from reactive arthritis.

Preparation of TCR beta libraries was done by quantitative 5'-RACE with molecular barcodes. Each CDR3 protein gets one entry after TCRdb re-called the 5' RACE reads with MiXCR. The sample holds over 450,000 distinct CDR3 sequences, over 9.5% seen once. J gave up 2 bases and V 5 bases, and 3 bases lay outside the gene matches. The CDR3 totals 13 residues. Germline CDR1 is DFQATT and CDR2 is SNEGSKA (reference sequence). The clonotype comes from a male donor with ankylosing spondylitis. The sample consisted of blood, either unsorted or a sorted T cell fraction (not recorded which). The V and J genes are TRBV20-1 and TRBJ2-3; TRBD1 matches 8 bases. CDR3 loop: CSAGQGITDTQYF. The CDR3, as DNA: TGCAGTGCTGGACAGGGCATCACAGATACGCAGTATTTT.